The TCR beta chain under discussion was sequenced for a study of beta chain features in type 1 diabetes. In the study overall: The study examined around 99,000,000 sorted cells across all samples.

General observations from the study: Shortening of TCRB CDR3s, moderate but significant, appeared in all four CD4+ subsets of Type 1 diabetes patients.

Every isolated RNA sample was fully reverse transcribed, so sequencing captured expressed TCRB transcripts. Assay used: immunoSEQ multiplex PCR; TCRdb lists only in-frame clones, some missing. Of under 300,000 clones in the sample, approximately 15% were seen once. Comment on this clone: The target antigen is unknown.

Germline CDR1 reads SEHNR; CDR2 reads FQNEAQ (reference sequence). The CDR3 loop spans 13 amino acids. V was clipped by 8 bases and J by 3 bases, with 10 bases between them. The J gene is TRBJ1-4, the V gene TRBV7-9, with D possibly being TRBD1 (6 bases). Source material: naive CD4+ T cells from blood. This TCR came from a man aged 25 to 40 with type 1 diabetes. The CDR3 region has the DNA TGTGCCAGCTTGGGGGCGGCTAATGAAAAACTGTTTTTT. Residues: CASLGAANEKLFF.